The 13 T cell receptor beta chains in this list originate from one sample, sequenced in a study of cytomegalovirus exposure and HLA in healthy donors. The PCR was carried out with 60 Vbeta primers and 13 Jbeta primers. The protocol was immunoSEQ multiplex PCR, while the TCRdb copy is restricted to in-frame clones and leaves out a portion. The sample totals roughly 100,000 clones. Sequences were obtained from PBMCs. The source of these receptors is a man aged 50 to 59 in good health and CMV-seropositive.

The genes are TRBV5-1 and TRBJ2-3; 8 bases map to TRBD2. Germline V gene data show CDR1 as SGHRS and CDR2 as YFSETQ. This CDR3 has 14 residues. The ends lost 1 base at V and 4 bases at J; junction bases unmatched: 2. The CDR3: CASSLTRGADTQYF. The CDR3 region has the DNA TGCGCCAGCAGCTTGACGCGGGGGGCAGATACGCAGTATTTT. Full variable domain (remainder filled in from reference TRBV5-1 and TRBJ2-3): KAGVTQTPRYLIKTRGQQVTLSCSPISGHRSVSWYQQTPGQGLQFLFEYFSETQRNKGNFPGRFSGRQFSNSRSEMNVSTLELGDSALYLCASSLTRGADTQYFGPGTRLTVL.

The chain recombines TRBV4-3 with TRBJ1-2; TRBD1 matches 7 bases. Germline CDR1 LGHNA, CDR2 YSLEER. The CDR3 is made up of 16 amino acids. Losses at the gene ends were 5 bases for V and 2 bases for J; bases not matched to a gene: 11. In DNA form, the CDR3 reads TGCGCCAGCAGCGATGGGGGGACAGAGGCCAACTATGGCTACACCTTC. Its protein is CASSDGGTEANYGYTF.

V gene TRBV5-4 combines with J gene TRBJ2-7, with a weak D call TRBD1 (6 bases). Germline CDR1 SGHNT, CDR2 YYREEE (reference sequence). The CDR3 runs 13 residues. The V gene lost 3 bases and the J gene lost 6 bases, with 13 bases spanning the gap. CDR3 loop: CASSYHTGTEQYV. DNA for the CDR3: TGTGCCAGCAGCTACCATACAGGGACCGAGCAGTACGTC.

The CDR3 sequence: CASSPNSSDRRYGYTF. The CDR3 DNA sequence: TGTGCCAGCAGTCCAAATTCCTCAGATAGGCGGTATGGCTACACCTTC. This chain joins TRBV2 and TRBJ1-2; D uncertain. CDR3 length: 16 amino acids. Trimming removed 5 bases at V and 5 bases at J, with 21 bases between. Germline loops: CDR1 SNHLY, CDR2 FYNNEI.

The genes are TRBV6-1 and TRBJ1-2; D remains ambiguous. Trimming left V 7 bases short and J 0 bases short, with 12 bases between. Germline CDR1 and CDR2: MNHNS and SASEGT. The CDR3 is made up of 14 amino acids. Here the CDR3 DNA reads TGTGCCAGCACTCCCGAGGGAGCTAACTATGGCTACACCTTC. This sequence encodes CASTPEGANYGYTF.

This sequence joins TRBV9 and TRBJ2-2, with 11 bases lining up with TRBD2. The CDR3 length is 17 residues. V shed 4 bases, J shed 6 bases, and the junction held 11 bases outside the gene matches. In germline, CDR1 is SGDLS, CDR2 YYNGEE. Written as DNA, the CDR3 is TGTGCCAGCAGCCCTCGAGGTAGCGGGAGGGCTGCCGGGGAGCTGTTTTTT. Amino acids: CASSPRGSGRAAGELFF.

The chain is built from TRBV7-9 and TRBJ1-2, with 8 bases fitting TRBD1. CDR1 and CDR2 (germline): SEHNR, FQNEAQ (reference sequence). Trimming cost V 5 bases and J 4 bases; bases outside gene matches: 3. The CDR3 is 13 residues long. CDR3 region: CASSHTGGYGYTF. The CDR3 DNA follows: TGTGCCAGCAGCCATACAGGGGGCTATGGCTACACCTTC. Combining the CDR3 with reference TRBV7-9 and TRBJ1-2 gives the whole variable domain DTGVSQNPRHKITKRGQNVTFRCDPISEHNRLYWYRQTLGQGPEFLTYFQNEAQLEKSRLLSDRFSAERPKGSFSTLEIQRTEQGDSAMYLCASSHTGGYGYTFGSGTRLTVV.

V is TRBV5-1 and J is TRBJ1-1, with TRBD1 as a possible D gene (6 bases). The V gene lost 2 bases and the J gene lost 6 bases, with 29 bases spanning the gap. The CDR3 is 19 amino acids. CDR1 is SGHRS and CDR2 is YFSETQ in the germline V gene. In DNA, the CDR3 is TGCGCCAGCAGCTTAGGGGGGGATGCTATATTGGGCTTCGGGGCTGAAGCTTTCTTT. Protein sequence: CASSLGGDAILGFGAEAFF.

The J gene is TRBJ2-1, the V gene TRBV30, with TRBD2 matching over 15 bases. The CDR3 totals 17 residues. With 5 bases clipped from V and 1 base from J, the junction kept 6 bases outside the gene matches. The germline gives CDR1 GTSNPN, CDR2 SVGIG (reference sequence). CDR3 residues: CAWQGLAGGRSYNEQFF. In nucleotides, the CDR3 is TGTGCCTGGCAGGGACTAGCGGGAGGTAGGTCCTACAATGAGCAGTTCTTC.

This chain uses TRBV4-1 with TRBJ1-2, with a tentative D call TRBD1 (5 bases). The CDR3 runs 13 residues. V lost 6 bases, J lost 3 bases, and 11 bases lay in between. Germline assignment: CDR1 MGHRA and CDR2 YSYEKL. The CDR3 DNA reads TGCGCCAGCAGGGAGCAGGGTGACTATGGCTACACCTTC. It encodes CASREQGDYGYTF.

The chain links TRBV14 to TRBJ2-1; unclear D gene. Deletions cut 4 bases from V and 4 bases from J, with 5 bases between. CDR1 and CDR2 (germline): SGHDN, FVKESK. The length of the CDR3 is 12 residues. This CDR3 is CASSLGYNEQFF. In DNA form, the CDR3 reads TGTGCCAGCAGCCTCGGGTACAATGAGCAGTTCTTC.

The chain employs TRBV29-1 and TRBJ1-1; a possible D gene is TRBD1 (6 bases). CDR3 size: 12 residues. Germline CDR1 and CDR2: SQVTM and ANQGSEA. Trimming removed 6 bases from V and 2 bases from J, with 10 bases in between. CDR3 DNA: TGCAGCGTAGACAGGCAAAACACTGAAGCTTTCTTT. Its protein is CSVDRQNTEAFF.

This chain uses TRBV7-8 with TRBJ2-7; 7 nucleotides align to TRBD2. The CDR3 sequence is 16 residues long. CDR1 and CDR2 from the germline V gene are SGHVS and FQNEAQ. The trim removed 1 base at V and 2 bases at J, leaving 8 bases unmatched. The CDR3 protein is CASSLGSSGRAYEQYV. CDR3 sequence (DNA): TGTGCCAGCAGCTTAGGGAGTAGCGGGCGTGCCTACGAGCAGTACGTC.